The next 22 T cell receptor beta chains were all read from a single sample in a study of Tregs in tolerant kidney transplant recipients. No antigen is known for these receptors. Produced via immunoSEQ multiplex PCR; TCRdb's table is partial and in-frame only. The data show just over 30,000 clones, 82% seen once. The sample consisted of Tregs from blood cultured with allogeneic cells. The receptors derive from a human donor in good health.

The DNA for the CDR3 is TGTGCCAGCAGCCTCAGTCTAGCGGGAGGGAGGGATACGCAGTATTTT. Translating it yields CASSLSLAGGRDTQYF. The chain is built from TRBV11-2 and TRBJ2-3, with 12 bases that match TRBD2. The germline V gene has CDR1 SGHAT and CDR2 FQNNGV. The CDR3 totals 16 residues. Unmatched junction bases numbered 9, after V lost 5 bases and J lost 6 bases. The full variable domain, its missing parts supplied by reference TRBV11-2 and TRBJ2-3, is EAGVAQSPRYKIIEKRQSVAFWCNPISGHATLYWYQQILGQGPKLLIQFQNNGVVDDSQLPKDRFSAERLKGVDSTLKIQPAKLEDSAVYLCASSLSLAGGRDTQYFGPGTRLTVL.

This clone was counted a few times. V gene TRBV27 combines with J gene TRBJ1-2, with D possibly being TRBD1 (5 bases). Trimming took off 6 bases at V and 8 bases at J, with 16 bases between the two ends. CDR1 is MNHEY and CDR2 is SMNVEV in the germline V gene (reference sequence). The length of the CDR3 is 13 residues. The DNA for the CDR3 is TGTGCCAGCAGACCTCCGGGACGTAGCGGCTACACCTTC. Protein sequence: CASRPPGRSGYTF.

This clone is labeled medium-sized. The chain uses TRBV6-4 and TRBJ2-1, with 9 nucleotides matching TRBD2. J lost 10 bases, V lost 4 bases, and 11 bases had no gene match. The CDR3 extends over 15 amino acids. CDR1 MRHNA and CDR2 SNTAGT come from the germline V gene. The CDR3 DNA sequence: TGTGCCAGCAGTGCTGGCGGGAGGGGAGGGTCGGAGCAGTTCTTC. It translates to CASSAGGRGGSEQFF.

The chain recombines TRBV12-5 with TRBJ2-1, with D uncertain. Trimming pared 0 bases from V and 8 bases from J, leaving 17 bases between. The CDR3 has 16 residues. The V gene's germline CDR1 is LGHNT and CDR2 FRNRAP. Here the CDR3 DNA reads TGTGCTAGTGGTTTGGTACATGGTAGCATTGGCGATGAGCAGTTCTTC. It specifies CASGLVHGSIGDEQFF.

The table lists this clone with a few counts. V gene TRBV6-5 combines with J gene TRBJ2-7; 7 nucleotides line up with TRBD1. Per the germline V gene, CDR1 is MNHEY and CDR2 is SVGAGI. The length of the CDR3 is 13 residues. The junction had 5 bases not matched to a gene; V was cut back by 7 bases and J by 2 bases. The CDR3 DNA follows: TGTGCCAGCATCCGGGACAGCACCTACGAGCAGTACTTC. Encoded protein: CASIRDSTYEQYF.

The genes are TRBV18 and TRBJ2-7; TRBD1 agrees at 7 bases. This CDR3 is built from 15 residues. Trimming at V came to 3 bases and at J to 3 bases, leaving 8 bases not matched to a gene. CDR1 is KGHSH, CDR2 LQKENI, per germline. The CDR3 nucleotides read TGTGCCAGCTCACCCTTCGGACAGGCCAGCTACGAGCAGTACTTC. Its translation: CASSPFGQASYEQYF.

This chain links TRBV6-1 with TRBJ2-3, with D maybe TRBD2 (6 bases). Deletions cut 11 bases from V and 5 bases from J, with 23 bases between. The CDR3 covers 15 residues. Germline CDR1 and CDR2: MNHNS and SASEGT. The CDR3 region has the DNA TGTGCCTCCCAACGGGTACTAGCCCAAGGAGATACGCAGTATTTT. Amino acid sequence: CASQRVLAQGDTQYF.

The rearrangement links TRBV6-6 to TRBJ1-2, with a tentative D call TRBD1 (6 bases). Between the trimmed V and J ends, which lost 0 bases and 4 bases, there was a span of 9 bases. This CDR3 comprises 14 residues. Per germline, CDR1 MNHNY and CDR2 SVGAGI (reference sequence). CDR3 amino acids: CASSYSTGFYGYTF. In nucleotides, the CDR3 is TGTGCCAGCAGTTACTCTACAGGGTTCTATGGCTACACCTTC.

This clone was counted only a few times. The chain combines TRBV9 with TRBJ2-7; TRBD1 aligns across 7 bases. The J segment lost 3 bases and the V segment lost 3 bases, leaving 6 bases of the junction unmatched. Germline V lookup: CDR1 SGDLS, CDR2 YYNGEE. This CDR3 spans 14 amino acids. The CDR3, as DNA: TGTGCCAGCAGCGAGGGGGCAGGGATCTACGAGCAGTACTTC. Amino acid sequence: CASSEGAGIYEQYF.

The J gene is TRBJ2-7, the V gene TRBV27; 11 nucleotides line up with TRBD2. The ends lost 3 bases at V and 3 bases at J; junction bases unmatched: 4. Germline V gene sequence: CDR1 MNHEY, CDR2 SMNVEV (reference sequence). There are 15 residues in the CDR3. CDR3 protein: CASSLTSGTYYEQYF. The CDR3 DNA reads as TGTGCCAGCAGTTTGACTAGCGGGACATACTACGAGCAGTACTTC.

The rearrangement links TRBV4-1 to TRBJ2-3; D is unclear. CDR1 is MGHRA and CDR2 is YSYEKL in the germline V gene. The CDR3 runs 17 residues. Trimming cost V 2 bases and J 2 bases, with 17 bases left between them. The CDR3: CASSQRSAHHPTDTQYF. CDR3 in DNA: TGCGCCAGCAGCCAAAGGTCGGCCCACCACCCCACAGATACGCAGTATTTT.

The J gene is TRBJ1-2, the V gene TRBV28, with D possibly being TRBD1 (5 bases). The CDR3 is made up of 13 amino acids. Germline V CDR1 and CDR2: MDHEN, SYDVKM. Trimming pared 6 bases from V and 4 bases from J, leaving 12 bases between. The CDR3 DNA sequence: TGTGCCAGCAGATTGGGGCAGACCTATGGCTACACCTTC. This sequence encodes CASRLGQTYGYTF.

This clone appeared once. The chain uses TRBV11-1 and TRBJ2-5; the D call may be TRBD1 or TRBD2 (7 bases each). Germline V gives CDR1 SGHAT, CDR2 FQDESV (reference sequence). V was pared by 3 bases and J by 3 bases, with 20 bases between. The CDR3 sequence is 17 residues long. CDR3 bases: TGTGCCAGCAGCTTTGGGGGGGCCGACAGGGCAGAAGAGACCCAGTACTTC. Its translation: CASSFGGADRAEETQYF.

The rearrangement links TRBV6-6 to TRBJ2-1, with D maybe TRBD2 (6 bases). The CDR3 sequence is 13 residues long. Germline loops: CDR1 MNHNY, CDR2 SVGAGI (reference sequence). V lost 4 bases, J lost 9 bases, and 13 bases lay in between. The CDR3 nucleotides read TGTGCCAGCAGTTCTGTGCTGCGGGGTGAGCAGTTCTTC. Protein sequence: CASSSVLRGEQFF.

This clone appeared a few times. The chain couples TRBV9 to TRBJ1-4, with TRBD1 as a possible D gene (6 bases). Germline CDR1 reads SGDLS; CDR2 reads YYNGEE. CDR3 length equals 15 residues. V gave up 4 bases and J gave up 4 bases, with 14 bases separating them. The CDR3 is CASSLEGGFNEKLFF. In DNA, the CDR3 is TGTGCCAGCAGCTTGGAGGGGGGTTTTAATGAAAAACTGTTTTTT.

This chain joins TRBV15 and TRBJ1-5; no reliable D call. Trimming shortened V by 3 bases and J by 4 bases, and 7 bases separated the two germline ends. The CDR3 length is 13 residues. CDR1 and CDR2 (germline): LNHNV, YYDKDF (reference sequence). The CDR3 region is CATSRTVNQPQHF. CDR3 in DNA: TGTGCCACCAGCAGGACGGTGAATCAGCCCCAGCATTTT.

The chain recombines TRBV9 with TRBJ1-4; weak D call: TRBD1 (5 bases). The CDR3 contains 15 residues. Trimming pared 4 bases from V and 0 bases from J, leaving 10 bases between. CDR1 and CDR2 (germline): SGDLS, YYNGEE. The CDR3 sequence is CASSLAGATNEKLFF. The CDR3 nucleotides read TGTGCCAGCAGCTTAGCGGGGGCAACTAATGAAAAACTGTTTTTT.

The chain is built from TRBV7-2 and TRBJ1-1, with a tentative D call TRBD1 (6 bases). Germline V gives CDR1 SGHTA, CDR2 FQGNSA. The CDR3 totals 14 residues. The germline V and J ends were trimmed by 1 base and 1 base, with 7 bases remaining between them. CDR3 loop: CASSLDRANTEAFF. The CDR3 nucleotides are TGTGCCAGCAGCTTAGACAGGGCGAACACTGAAGCTTTCTTT.

This clone was seen once. The genes are TRBV19 and TRBJ1-2; no clear D. CDR1 and CDR2 from the germline V gene are LNHDA and SQIVND (reference sequence). V was cut by 3 bases and J by 4 bases, with 12 bases left in between. The CDR3 is 14 residues long. The CDR3 coding sequence is TGTGCCAGTAGTATTGCACAATCATCCTATGGCTACACCTTC. Translated, it gives CASSIAQSSYGYTF.

The chain employs TRBV30 and TRBJ1-2; possibly TRBD1 for D (5 bases). Trimming stripped 4 bases from V and 4 bases from J, with 13 bases between. CDR1 and CDR2 from the germline V gene are GTSNPN and SVGIG (reference sequence). CDR3 length equals 13 residues. This CDR3 is CAWNVRAGYGYTF. CDR3 coding DNA: TGTGCCTGGAACGTCAGGGCCGGCTATGGCTACACCTTC.

The chain is built from TRBV2 and TRBJ2-1; 10 nucleotides match TRBD1. V trimming: 1 base; J trimming: 8 bases; junction bases outside the gene matches: 2. This CDR3 is built from 14 residues. Germline V gives CDR1 SNHLY, CDR2 FYNNEI. The CDR3 DNA is TGTGCCAGCAGTGAAGGGGACAGGGGCCATGAGCAGTTCTTC. This sequence encodes CASSEGDRGHEQFF.

With regard to this clone: An end of the junction differs from the germline gene, which may be a read error. The chain couples TRBV6-6 to TRBJ1-1, with 8 positions matching TRBD1. The CDR3 runs 12 residues. Germline CDR1 and CDR2: MNHNY and SVGAGI (reference sequence). CDR3 nucleotide sequence: TGCGCTACAGGGGGAATGAACACTGAAGCTTTCTTT. Its protein is CATGGMNTEAFF.